This T cell receptor beta chain was found in a study of vaccination and CD4 T cells after COVID-19. Study background: In the convalescent cohort, there were six males and four females, two of them Hispanic.

With the Oncomine TCR Beta short-read assay, DNA from cultured CD4+ T cells was sequenced. Using the QIAamp micro DNA kit, genomic DNA was extracted from the CD4+ T cells that had been cultured. TCRdb independently ran MiXCR on the PCR reads; one entry per CDR3 protein. The table shows several thousand distinct CDR3 sequences, with around 40% occurring only once. On this clonotype itself: Its antigen remains unknown.

Treatment in this sample: roughly ten-day PBMC culture with coronavirus spike peptide pools or control peptides (ViraFEST assay). CD4+ T cells of the unexposed donor were collected before the COVID-19 pandemic (2011-2018). The source is a human donor in good health. The sample consisted of CD4+ T cells from blood, cultured in vitro.

The CDR3 DNA reads TGTGCCAGCAGCTTAGGGAAGTTATATGGCTACACCTTC. Its protein is CASSLGKLYGYTF. This chain connects TRBV7-2 to TRBJ1-2, with D uncertain. The CDR3 has 13 amino acids. Between the trimmed V and J ends, which lost 1 base and 5 bases, there was a span of 8 bases. Looked up from germline, CDR1 is SGHTA and CDR2 is FQGNSA.